Below, 20 T cell receptor beta chains from the same sample are listed, as sequenced in a study of beta chain features in type 1 diabetes. Study-wide points: Moderate but significant shortening of TCRB CDR3s was recorded in all four CD4+ subsets from Type 1 diabetes patients.

Every bit of the isolated RNA underwent reverse transcription, so sequencing read expressed TCRB transcripts. Using immunoSEQ multiplex PCR, the repertoire was profiled, and TCRdb retains in-frame clones only, with some absent. The table records 680,000 or so clones, roughly an eighth of them present only once. The antigens of these receptors remain unknown. The sequencing input was naive CD4+ T cells from blood. These receptors all stem from a man younger than 35 with type 1 diabetes.

This chain links TRBV14 with TRBJ1-6; no firm D call. The V gene's germline CDR1 is SGHDN and CDR2 FVKESK. Trimming pared 0 bases from V and 8 bases from J, leaving 11 bases between. The CDR3 length is 15 residues. The CDR3: CASSQDLGSHSPLHF. The CDR3 coding sequence is TGTGCCAGCAGCCAAGATCTGGGCTCCCATTCACCCCTCCACTTT.

This clone showed up just a few times. This chain joins TRBV6-5 and TRBJ2-1, with TRBD1 matching over 7 bases. V shed 1 base, J shed 8 bases, and the junction held 8 bases outside the gene matches. The CDR3 runs 15 residues. CDR1 is MNHEY and CDR2 is SVGAGI in the germline V gene. CDR3 in amino acids: CASSYFRVGQDEQFF. The DNA for the CDR3 is TGTGCCAGCAGTTACTTCAGGGTTGGACAGGATGAGCAGTTCTTC.

The table lists this clone with a few counts. The chain combines TRBV7-2 with TRBJ1-2; 9 bases fit TRBD1. The germline V gene has CDR1 SGHTA and CDR2 FQGNSA. J lost 8 bases, V lost 4 bases, and 14 bases had no gene match. The CDR3 spans 16 residues. In DNA, the CDR3 is TGTGCCAGCAGCTCCGCGGACAGGGGAGGGTCCTACGGCTACACCTTC. Translating gives CASSSADRGGSYGYTF. Variable domain in full (rest from reference TRBV7-2 and TRBJ1-2): GAGVSQSPSNKVTEKGKDVELRCDPISGHTALYWYRQSLGQGLEFLIYFQGNSAPDKSGLPSDRFSAERTGGSVSTLTIQRTQQEDSAVYLCASSSADRGGSYGYTFGSGTRLTVV.

This clone was found a few times. CDR3 amino acids: CATSRQGSNQPQHF. CDR3 nucleotides: TGTGCCACCAGCAGACAGGGGTCCAATCAGCCCCAGCATTTT. The chain combines TRBV15 with TRBJ1-5; a weak D match, TRBD1 (6 bases). The CDR3 loop spans 14 amino acids. Between the trimmed V and J ends, which lost 2 bases and 3 bases, there was a span of 8 bases. CDR1 LNHNV and CDR2 YYDKDF come from the germline V gene (reference sequence).

This sequence joins TRBV7-9 and TRBJ2-1; D is undetermined. Germline V lookup: CDR1 SEHNR, CDR2 FQNEAQ (reference sequence). The CDR3 is 13 amino acids. V was cut by 1 base and J by 6 bases, with 7 bases left in between. The CDR3 reads CASSLEIGNEQFF. The CDR3 DNA reads as TGTGCCAGCAGCTTAGAGATAGGCAATGAGCAGTTCTTC.

This clone was observed a few times. The V and J genes are TRBV5-5 and TRBJ1-1; D is possibly TRBD1 (6 bases). CDR3 length: 15 amino acids. V dropped 0 bases and J dropped 1 base, with 10 bases sitting between them. Germline loops: CDR1 SGHKS, CDR2 YYEKEE (reference sequence). The CDR3 DNA reads as TGTGCCAGCAGCTTGGGACAGGAGGCGAACACTGAAGCTTTCTTT. Its translation is CASSLGQEANTEAFF.

The V call is TRBV27, the J call TRBJ1-5, with 12 positions matching TRBD1. This CDR3 is built from 18 residues. Unmatched junction bases numbered 8, after V lost 5 bases and J lost 0 bases. Germline values: CDR1 MNHEY, CDR2 SMNVEV (reference sequence). CDR3 bases: TGTGCCAGCAGTCATTCCGGGACAGGGGGCTATAGCAATCAGCCCCAGCATTTT. It encodes CASSHSGTGGYSNQPQHF.

The J gene is TRBJ2-5, the V gene TRBV10-3; maybe TRBD1 (6 bases). CDR1 and CDR2 (germline): ENHRY, SYGVKD. This CDR3 comprises 18 residues. With 3 bases removed from V and 3 bases from J, the gap between germline ends came to 23 bases. The CDR3 here is CAISEGAGRGQTEETQYF. The CDR3 nucleotides read TGTGCCATCAGTGAAGGCGCGGGCCGTGGACAGACCGAAGAGACCCAGTACTTC.

In its sample, this clone was seen a few times. This chain joins TRBV19 and TRBJ2-1, with TRBD2 identical over 14 bases. The trim removed 5 bases at V and 9 bases at J, leaving 6 bases unmatched. The CDR3 is 15 residues long. Germline CDR1 is LNHDA and CDR2 is SQIVND (reference sequence). In nucleotides, the CDR3 is TGTGCCAGTAGTTCGACTAGCGGGGGGGCACGTGAGCAGTTCTTC. It translates to CASSSTSGGAREQFF.

The chain employs TRBV15 and TRBJ2-7; D possibly corresponds to TRBD2 (5 bases). Germline CDR1 LNHNV, CDR2 YYDKDF (reference sequence). V lost 0 bases to trimming and J lost 6 bases, with 15 bases between them. The CDR3 has 15 residues. CDR3 sequence (DNA): TGTGCCACCAGCAGAGATATCGGGGTACAACGCGAGCAGTACTTC. Translating it yields CATSRDIGVQREQYF.

This clone was recorded a few times. The V and J genes are TRBV7-9 and TRBJ2-3; D is unclear. CDR3 length equals 12 residues. Germline V gene data show CDR1 as SEHNR and CDR2 as FQNEAQ (reference sequence). The V and J ends lost 2 bases and 4 bases respectively, with 4 bases between them. The CDR3 here is CASSLSADTQYF. The CDR3 coding sequence is TGTGCCAGCAGCTTATCCGCAGATACGCAGTATTTT.

The gene calls are TRBV6-5 and TRBJ1-2; the D gene is possibly TRBD1 (6 bases). The CDR3 totals 12 residues. V lost 6 bases to trimming and J lost 6 bases, with 11 bases between them. Germline V gene lookup returns CDR1 MNHEY and CDR2 SVGAGI. The CDR3 DNA reads as TGTGCCAGCAGCCTACAGGGAAATGGCTACACCTTC. This sequence encodes CASSLQGNGYTF.

The chain combines TRBV15 with TRBJ1-1; 10 bases are shared with TRBD1. The CDR3 covers 16 residues. The V segment lost 4 bases and the J segment 3 bases; nucleotides outside the gene matches: 8. CDR1 LNHNV and CDR2 YYDKDF come from the germline V gene (reference sequence). The chain's CDR3 is CATSTIGTGVYTEAFF. The CDR3 region has the DNA TGTGCCACCAGCACCATCGGGACAGGGGTGTACACTGAAGCTTTCTTT.

This clone occurred a few times. This chain links TRBV4-1 with TRBJ2-4; D could derive from TRBD1 or TRBD2 (5 bases each). Per the germline V gene, CDR1 is MGHRA and CDR2 is YSYEKL. Between the trimmed V and J ends, which lost 1 base and 8 bases, there was a span of 21 bases. CDR3 length equals 17 residues. CDR3 protein: CASSQGLGRSEGHIQYF. The CDR3 bases are TGCGCCAGCAGCCAAGGTTTGGGACGATCCGAGGGGCACATTCAGTACTTC.

The chain carries TRBV27 and TRBJ2-3; D might be TRBD1 or TRBD2, each matching 6 bases. This CDR3 contains 17 residues. V was pared by 1 base and J by 1 base, with 15 bases between. Germline CDR1 reads MNHEY; CDR2 reads SMNVEV (reference sequence). The CDR3 sequence: CASSLFRGLSGTDTQYF. Here the CDR3 DNA reads TGTGCCAGCAGTTTATTTCGGGGGCTCTCAGGCACAGATACGCAGTATTTT.

This chain connects TRBV18 to TRBJ1-5; 8 bases fit TRBD1. With V trimmed by 2 bases and J by 2 bases, 17 bases remained unmatched. CDR1 is KGHSH and CDR2 is LQKENI in the germline V gene. This CDR3 comprises 20 residues. The CDR3 DNA follows: TGTGCCAGCTCACCATCTCCTCAGGGGGCTAGATCTCCGGGCAATCAGCCCCAGCATTTT. Amino acids: CASSPSPQGARSPGNQPQHF.

The table lists this clone with a few counts. The J gene is TRBJ1-5, the V gene TRBV5-1, with a tentative D call TRBD1 (5 bases). Germline CDR1 and CDR2: SGHRS and YFSETQ. The CDR3 totals 15 residues. V was clipped by 5 bases and J by 4 bases, with 16 bases between them. The CDR3 reads CASRPGTTGNQPQHF. The CDR3 DNA is TGCGCCAGCAGACCCGGGACCACTGGGAATCAGCCCCAGCATTTT.

A note on this clone: This specimen includes other DNA sequences encoding the same CDR3. V is TRBV5-1 and J is TRBJ2-5; unclear D gene. The CDR3 has 13 amino acids. Trimming removed 4 bases from V and 0 bases from J, with 7 bases in between. CDR1 SGHRS and CDR2 YFSETQ come from the germline V gene. The CDR3 loop is CASSRDNQETQYF. CDR3 bases: TGCGCCAGCAGCCGCGACAACCAAGAGACCCAGTACTTC.

The chain has TRBV10-3 and TRBJ2-1; a possible D gene is TRBD2 (6 bases). The CDR3 has 14 residues. Germline assignment: CDR1 ENHRY and CDR2 SYGVKD. V was clipped by 11 bases and J by 2 bases, with 16 bases between them. The CDR3 sequence: CAATAGPTYNEQFF. The DNA of the CDR3 is TGTGCCGCTACAGCGGGCCCTACCTACAATGAGCAGTTCTTC.

V usage is TRBV5-6 and J usage is TRBJ2-3; no reliable D call. V gave up 0 bases and J gave up 4 bases, with 3 bases separating them. Per the germline V gene, CDR1 is SGHDT and CDR2 is YYEEEE. This CDR3 region has 12 residues. CDR3 sequence: CASSLAADTQYF. As DNA, the CDR3 is TGTGCCAGCAGCTTGGCCGCAGATACGCAGTATTTT.